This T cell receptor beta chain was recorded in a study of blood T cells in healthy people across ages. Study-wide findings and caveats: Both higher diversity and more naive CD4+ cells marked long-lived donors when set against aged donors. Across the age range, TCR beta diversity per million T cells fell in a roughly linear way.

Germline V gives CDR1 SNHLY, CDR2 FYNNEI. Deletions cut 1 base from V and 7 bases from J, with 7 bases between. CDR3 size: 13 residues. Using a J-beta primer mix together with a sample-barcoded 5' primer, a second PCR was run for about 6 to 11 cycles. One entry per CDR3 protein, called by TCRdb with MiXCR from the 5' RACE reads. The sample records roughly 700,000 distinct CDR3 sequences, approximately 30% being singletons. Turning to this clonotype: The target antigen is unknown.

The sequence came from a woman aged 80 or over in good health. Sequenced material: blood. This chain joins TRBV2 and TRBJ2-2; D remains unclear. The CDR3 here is CASSEVRGGELFF. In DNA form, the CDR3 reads TGTGCCAGCAGTGAAGTAAGAGGCGGGGAGCTGTTTTTT.